Following are 7 T cell receptor beta chains from one sample sequenced in a study of T cell responses to AZD1222 COVID-19 vaccine. TCRdb's copy holds only in-frame clones and misses some; the assay was immunoSEQ multiplex PCR. The sample shows 100,000 to 150,000 clones, more than 80% of them seen only once. The source material was peripheral blood, sampled on day 0 of AZD1222 vaccination. The receptors here all came from an adult in good health.

CDR3 bases: TGTGCCAGTACGATCGTCGGGCCTGTGGGTGAAAAACTGTTTTTT. The encoded protein is CASTIVGPVGEKLFF. This chain uses TRBV19 with TRBJ1-4; no clear D gene. The CDR3 totals 15 residues. The germline V and J ends were trimmed by 7 bases and 7 bases, with 19 bases remaining between them. Germline CDR1 LNHDA, CDR2 SQIVND (reference sequence).

CDR3 DNA sequence: TGTGCCAGCAGCTCCGTCCGGGGGACCTACAAAACTAGCAATCAGCCCCAGCATTTT. It specifies CASSSVRGTYKTSNQPQHF. The rearrangement joins TRBV7-8 to TRBJ1-5; a possible D gene is TRBD1 (5 bases). Germline CDR1 is SGHVS and CDR2 is FQNEAQ. CDR3 length equals 19 residues. Trimming shortened V by 4 bases and J by 0 bases, and 22 bases separated the two germline ends.

V gene TRBV5-4 combines with J gene TRBJ2-5, with 7 bases matching TRBD2. Germline assignment: CDR1 SGHNT and CDR2 YYREEE (reference sequence). CDR3 length: 15 amino acids. The J segment lost 5 bases and the V segment lost 4 bases, leaving 11 bases of the junction unmatched. CDR3 in DNA: TGTGCCAGCAGCACGGCCGGCGGGAGTCAGGAGACCCAGTACTTC. As protein: CASSTAGGSQETQYF.

This clone was recorded only once. The chain uses TRBV5-4 and TRBJ2-4; D unresolved. The ends were cut back, 4 bases at V and 0 bases at J, with 8 bases in the middle. The CDR3 has 14 residues. CDR1 is SGHNT, CDR2 YYREEE, per germline (reference sequence). CDR3 loop: CASSVRVAKNIQYF. CDR3 coding DNA: TGTGCCAGCAGCGTCCGGGTAGCCAAAAACATTCAGTACTTC.

The rearrangement links TRBV19 to TRBJ2-7, with D possibly being TRBD1 (5 bases). Germline V gene data show CDR1 as LNHDA and CDR2 as SQIVND (reference sequence). This CDR3 has 15 amino acids. V gave up 1 base and J gave up 6 bases, with 16 bases separating them. The CDR3 coding sequence is TGTGCCAGTAGTATAGTGGTAGGGCAGGGCTCCGAGCAGTACTTC. This encodes CASSIVVGQGSEQYF.

This chain uses TRBV29-1 with TRBJ1-1; the D gene is possibly TRBD1 (5 bases). V dropped 4 bases and J dropped 5 bases, with 11 bases sitting between them. This CDR3 spans 12 amino acids. From germline, CDR1 is SQVTM and CDR2 ANQGSEA. Here the CDR3 reads CSVGREGTEAFF. DNA of the CDR3: TGCAGCGTTGGCAGGGAAGGTACTGAAGCTTTCTTT. Full variable domain (missing parts from reference TRBV29-1 and TRBJ1-1): SAVISQKPSRDICQRGTSLTIQCQVDSQVTMMFWYRQQPGQSLTLIATANQGSEATYESGFVIDKFPISRPNLTFSTLTVSNMSPEDSSIYLCSVGREGTEAFFGQGTRLTVV.

The chain employs TRBV28 and TRBJ1-5; D is unresolved. Germline CDR1 is MDHEN and CDR2 is SYDVKM. V lost 5 bases and J lost 1, with 15 bases in between. The CDR3 is made up of 16 amino acids. The CDR3: CASSPGRLGSNQPQHF. CDR3 nucleotide sequence: TGTGCCAGCAGTCCGGGCCGGCTGGGCAGCAATCAGCCCCAGCATTTT.